This T cell receptor (beta chain) was identified in a study of cytotoxic CD8 clonotypes in ibrutinib-treated CLL. For the study at large: Partial responses totalled approximately 25 and complete responses 2; after median roughly 70 months, roughly 14 remained remitted and approximately twelve progressed. On average, each sample had about 250,000 productive templates and 94,082 productive rearrangements. The authors obtained response samples at a median of approximately 12 months of treatment, range 6 to 36.

TCRdb's table, derived via immunoSEQ multiplex PCR, lists solely in-frame clones and lacks some. Of about 130,000 clones in the sample, 79% were seen once. This clone has only one observation. Looked up from germline, CDR1 is SGHRS and CDR2 is YFSETQ. Trimming pared 6 bases from V and 3 bases from J, leaving 13 bases between. This CDR3 is 15 amino acids long. The source is a human donor with chronic lymphocytic leukemia. The chain couples TRBV5-1 to TRBJ2-6; TRBD1 might be the D (6 bases). This material consisted of PBMCs, taken after 12 months of ibrutinib treatment. This chain's CDR3 is CASTEGGGGANVLTF. CDR3 DNA sequence: TGCGCCAGCACCGAAGGGGGTGGTGGGGCCAACGTCCTGACTTTC.